This entry concerns a single T cell receptor (beta chain). These data originate in a study of blood T cell repertoires in COVID-19. Turning to the study itself: The origin of the acute and convalescent COVID-19 samples was the United States, Italy and Spain. PBMCs, B-cell-depleted T cells, or T cells were the source of the cDNA or gDNA that made up the material.

In the study's own analysis: Estimation of nucleated cell counts was performed using reference gene primer amplification. The protocol was immunoSEQ multiplex PCR, while the TCRdb copy is restricted to in-frame clones and leaves out a portion. V, J and clone size were drawn from that table, and D and trimming were deduced from the DNA. The sample contains some 170,000 clones, 75% to 80% of which appear only once. Losses at the gene ends were 0 bases for V and 5 bases for J; bases not matched to a gene: 9. The CDR3 is 16 residues long. Germline CDR1 reads SGHTA; CDR2 reads FQGTGA. V gene TRBV7-3 combines with J gene TRBJ2-5, with 7 positions matching TRBD2. The sequenced material came from peripheral blood. The TCR comes from a woman aged 70-85 years with acute or convalescent COVID-19. The CDR3 DNA follows: TGTGCCAGCAGCTTAACTGGGGGAGGGCCTTGGGAGACCCAGTACTTC. Translation: CASSLTGGGPWETQYF. Supplemented by reference TRBV7-3 and TRBJ2-5, the full variable domain reads GAGVSQTPSNKVTEKGKYVELRCDPISGHTALYWYRQSLGQGPEFLIYFQGTGAADDSGLPNDRFFAVRPEGSVSTLKIQRTERGDSAVYLCASSLTGGGPWETQYFGPGTRLLVL.